One sample yielded the 3 T cell receptor beta chains listed below, sequenced in a study of blood T cell repertoires in COVID-19. Data came from immunoSEQ multiplex PCR; TCRdb stores just in-frame clones and leaves some out. The repertoire holds 330,000 or so clones, about 87% seen once, with roughly a tenth in the top ten. Sequenced input: peripheral blood. The receptors were gathered from a man between 25 and 39 years old with COVID-19, enrolled during active disease.

This chain connects TRBV4-3 to TRBJ2-6; TRBD1 agrees at 9 bases. Germline V lookup: CDR1 LGHNA, CDR2 YSLEER. The CDR3 consists of 22 residues. J lost 0 bases, V lost 0 bases, and 15 bases had no gene match. The CDR3 sequence: CASSQDRVRDREGLSGANVLTF. Written as DNA, the CDR3 is TGCGCCAGCAGCCAAGATCGGGTAAGGGACAGGGAGGGCCTCTCTGGGGCCAACGTCCTGACTTTC.

The chain combines TRBV11-1 with TRBJ2-1; 8 bases agree with TRBD1. The V segment lost 5 bases and the J segment 3 bases; nucleotides outside the gene matches: 6. CDR1 is SGHAT, CDR2 FQDESV, per germline (reference sequence). This CDR3 has 15 amino acids. CDR3 in DNA: TGTGCCAGCAGCATGGGGACAGGAAGCTACAATGAGCAGTTCTTC. It translates to CASSMGTGSYNEQFF.

The chain employs TRBV24-1 and TRBJ2-1, with unresolved D. Germline V CDR1 and CDR2: KGHDR, SFDVKD. With 4 bases removed from V and 6 bases from J, the gap between germline ends came to 3 bases. This CDR3 is built from 11 residues. The CDR3 reads CATSDVNEQFF. The CDR3, as DNA: TGTGCCACCAGTGACGTCAATGAGCAGTTCTTC.